This T cell receptor beta chain originates from a study of tumor and adjacent non-tumor tissue in lung cancer. Study-wide context: On average, productive TCRbeta reads reached about 4.17 million per sample.

V dropped 1 base and J dropped 5; count of bases not matched to a gene: 10. The CDR3 loop spans 16 amino acids. The germline gives CDR1 SGHVS, CDR2 FQNEAQ. RNA was extracted from bulk tissue without any cell sorting. More than 3 cm separated this lung sample from the edge of the tumor. The library came from three nested PCR rounds adapted from ARM-PCR protocols. TCRdb analysed the multiplex PCR reads with MiXCR anew, one entry per CDR3 protein. The sample consists of about 48,000 distinct CDR3 sequences, under 75% of them appearing once. Concerning this clonotype itself: A read error may be the cause here, since a much bigger clone is one base away. This likely comes from a read error, as the CDR3 has no conserved phenylalanine or tryptophan at its end.

The TCR originated in a woman between 70 and 85 years old with non-small cell lung cancer. The J gene is TRBJ1-1, the V gene TRBV7-8, with 7 nucleotides matching TRBD1. Sequenced: distant non-tumor lung tissue. The CDR3 spells CASSLGGGGDSTEAFL. CDR3 in DNA: TGTGCCAGCAGCTTAGGGGGAGGGGGCGATTCGACTGAAGCTTTCCTT.